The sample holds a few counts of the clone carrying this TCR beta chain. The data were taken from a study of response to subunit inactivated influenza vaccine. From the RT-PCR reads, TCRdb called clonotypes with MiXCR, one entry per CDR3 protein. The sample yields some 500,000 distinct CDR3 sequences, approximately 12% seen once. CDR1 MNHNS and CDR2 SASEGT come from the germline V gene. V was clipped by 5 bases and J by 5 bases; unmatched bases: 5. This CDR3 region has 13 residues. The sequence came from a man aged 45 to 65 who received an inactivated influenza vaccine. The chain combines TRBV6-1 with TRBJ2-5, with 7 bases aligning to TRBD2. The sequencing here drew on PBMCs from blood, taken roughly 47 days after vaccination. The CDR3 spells CASSTGGTETQYF. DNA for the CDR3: TGTGCCAGCAGTACCGGGGGGACTGAGACCCAGTACTTC.